The clone carrying this TCR beta chain has only a few counts. The sample is drawn from a study of identical twins. In TCRdb, the 5' RACE reads were re-called with MiXCR into one record per CDR3 protein. Of under 900,000 distinct CDR3 sequences detected, 9% to 15% appear once; the ten largest clones hold around 1.6%. The V end lost 2 bases, the J end lost 5 bases, and 10 bases lay between the germline ends. The V gene's germline CDR1 is MRHNA and CDR2 SNTAGT. This CDR3 has 14 amino acids. A further study also used this sample, focusing on yellow fever vaccine responses in identical twins. That source adds: Twin vaccine T cell responses reportedly seemed partly convergent, partly personalized.

The V call is TRBV6-4, the J call TRBJ2-1; D gene unclear. This TCR was recovered from a woman aged 18-29 years in good health. Sequenced material: PBMCs. Here the CDR3 reads CASSDGDFHNEQFF. The DNA of the CDR3 is TGTGCCAGCAGTGACGGCGACTTCCACAATGAGCAGTTCTTC.